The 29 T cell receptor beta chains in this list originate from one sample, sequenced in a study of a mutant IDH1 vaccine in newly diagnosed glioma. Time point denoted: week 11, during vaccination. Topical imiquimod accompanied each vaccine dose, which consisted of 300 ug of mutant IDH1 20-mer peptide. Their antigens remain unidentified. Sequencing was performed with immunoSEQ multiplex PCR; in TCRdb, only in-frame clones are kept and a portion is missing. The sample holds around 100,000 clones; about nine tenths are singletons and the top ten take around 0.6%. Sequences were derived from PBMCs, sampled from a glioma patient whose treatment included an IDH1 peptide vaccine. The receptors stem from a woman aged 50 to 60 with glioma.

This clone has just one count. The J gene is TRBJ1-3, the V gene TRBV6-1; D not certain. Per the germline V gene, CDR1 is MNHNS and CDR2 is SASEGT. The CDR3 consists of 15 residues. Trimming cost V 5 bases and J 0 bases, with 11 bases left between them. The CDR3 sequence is CASSWTGSSGNTIYF. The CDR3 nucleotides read TGTGCCAGCAGTTGGACTGGGAGCTCTGGAAACACCATATATTTT.

CDR3 protein: CASSVEGNRAYEQYF. In DNA, the CDR3 is TGTGCCAGCAGCGTAGAAGGGAACAGGGCCTACGAGCAGTACTTC. The V and J genes are TRBV9 and TRBJ2-7, with D possibly being TRBD1 (6 bases). V was clipped by 0 bases and J by 2 bases, with 12 bases between them. CDR1 is SGDLS, CDR2 YYNGEE, per germline. The CDR3 runs to 15 residues.

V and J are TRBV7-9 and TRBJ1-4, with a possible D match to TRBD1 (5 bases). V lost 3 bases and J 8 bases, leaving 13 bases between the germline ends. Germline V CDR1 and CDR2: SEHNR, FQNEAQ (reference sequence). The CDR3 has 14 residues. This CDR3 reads CASSFGRPGEKLFF. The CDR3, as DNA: TGTGCCAGCAGCTTTGGGCGCCCAGGGGAAAAACTGTTTTTT.

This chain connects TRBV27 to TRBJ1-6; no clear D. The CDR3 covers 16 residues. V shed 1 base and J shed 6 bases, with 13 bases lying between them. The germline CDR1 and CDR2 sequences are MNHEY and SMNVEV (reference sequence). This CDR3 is CASSLLPSRINSPLHF. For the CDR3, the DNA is TGTGCCAGCAGTTTATTGCCTTCGCGGATTAATTCACCCCTCCACTTT.

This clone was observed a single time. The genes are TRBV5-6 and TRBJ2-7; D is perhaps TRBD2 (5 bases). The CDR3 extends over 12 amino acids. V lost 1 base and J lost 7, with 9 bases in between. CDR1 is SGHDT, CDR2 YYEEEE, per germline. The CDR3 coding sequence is TGTGCCAGCAGCTTGAGCGGACCAGAGCAGTACTTC. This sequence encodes CASSLSGPEQYF.

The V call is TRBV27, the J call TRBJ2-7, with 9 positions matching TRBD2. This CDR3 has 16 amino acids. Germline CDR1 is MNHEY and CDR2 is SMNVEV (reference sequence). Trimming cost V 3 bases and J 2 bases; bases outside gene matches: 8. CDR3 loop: CASSFLSGSGPYEQYF. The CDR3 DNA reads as TGTGCCAGCAGTTTCCTTAGCGGGAGTGGCCCCTACGAGCAGTACTTC.

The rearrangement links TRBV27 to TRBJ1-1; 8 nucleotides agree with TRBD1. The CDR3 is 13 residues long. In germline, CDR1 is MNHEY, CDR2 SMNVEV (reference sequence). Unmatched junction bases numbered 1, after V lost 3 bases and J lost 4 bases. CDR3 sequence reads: CASSLDRATEAFF. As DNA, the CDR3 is TGTGCCAGCAGTTTGGACAGGGCCACTGAAGCTTTCTTT.

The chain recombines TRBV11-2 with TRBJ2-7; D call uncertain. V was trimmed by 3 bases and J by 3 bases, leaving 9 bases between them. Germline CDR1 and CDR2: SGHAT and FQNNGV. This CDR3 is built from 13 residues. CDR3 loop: CASSLGGDYEQYF. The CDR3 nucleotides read TGTGCCAGCAGCTTGGGCGGAGACTACGAGCAGTACTTC. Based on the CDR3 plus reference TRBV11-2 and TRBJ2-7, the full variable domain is EAGVAQSPRYKIIEKRQSVAFWCNPISGHATLYWYQQILGQGPKLLIQFQNNGVVDDSQLPKDRFSAERLKGVDSTLKIQPAKLEDSAVYLCASSLGGDYEQYFGPGTRLTVT.

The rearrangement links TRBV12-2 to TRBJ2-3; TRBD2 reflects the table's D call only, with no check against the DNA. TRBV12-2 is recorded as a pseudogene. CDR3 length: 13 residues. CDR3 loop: CASRLGTSGRRYF. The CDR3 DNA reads TGTGCAAGTCGCTTAGGGACTAGCGGGAGGAGGTATTTT.

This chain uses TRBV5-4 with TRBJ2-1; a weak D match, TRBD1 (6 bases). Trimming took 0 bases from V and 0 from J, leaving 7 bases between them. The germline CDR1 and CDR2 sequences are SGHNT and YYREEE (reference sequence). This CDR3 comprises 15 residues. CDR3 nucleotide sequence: TGTGCCAGCAGCTTGGTGGGGGCCTCCTACAATGAGCAGTTCTTC. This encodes CASSLVGASYNEQFF.

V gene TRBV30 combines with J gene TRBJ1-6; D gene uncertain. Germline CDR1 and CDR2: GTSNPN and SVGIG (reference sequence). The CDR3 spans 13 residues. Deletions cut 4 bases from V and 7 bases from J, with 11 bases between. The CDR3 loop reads CAWKGVSNSPLHF. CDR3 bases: TGTGCCTGGAAGGGCGTAAGCAATTCACCCCTCCACTTT.

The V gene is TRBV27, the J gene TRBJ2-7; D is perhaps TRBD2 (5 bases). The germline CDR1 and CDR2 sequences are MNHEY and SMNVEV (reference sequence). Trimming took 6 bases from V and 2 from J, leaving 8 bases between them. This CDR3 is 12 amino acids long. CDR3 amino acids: CASSRGPYEQYF. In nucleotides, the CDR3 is TGTGCCAGCAGCCGAGGGCCCTACGAGCAGTACTTC.

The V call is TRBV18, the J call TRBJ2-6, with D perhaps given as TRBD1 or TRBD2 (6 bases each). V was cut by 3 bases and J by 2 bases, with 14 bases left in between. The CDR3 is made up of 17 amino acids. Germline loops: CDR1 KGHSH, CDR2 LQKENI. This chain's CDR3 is CASSPPSGAAGANVLTF. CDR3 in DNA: TGTGCCAGCTCACCTCCTTCGGGGGCGGCTGGGGCCAACGTCCTGACTTTC.

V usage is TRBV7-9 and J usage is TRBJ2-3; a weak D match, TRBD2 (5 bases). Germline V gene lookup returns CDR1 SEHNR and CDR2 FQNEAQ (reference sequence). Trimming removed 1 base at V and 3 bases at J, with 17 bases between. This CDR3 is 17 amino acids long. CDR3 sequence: CASSLDLSSHGTDTQYF. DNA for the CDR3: TGTGCCAGCAGCTTAGACCTATCTAGCCACGGGACAGATACGCAGTATTTT. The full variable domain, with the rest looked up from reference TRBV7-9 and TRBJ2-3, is DTGVSQNPRHKITKRGQNVTFRCDPISEHNRLYWYRQTLGQGPEFLTYFQNEAQLEKSRLLSDRFSAERPKGSFSTLEIQRTEQGDSAMYLCASSLDLSSHGTDTQYFGPGTRLTVL.

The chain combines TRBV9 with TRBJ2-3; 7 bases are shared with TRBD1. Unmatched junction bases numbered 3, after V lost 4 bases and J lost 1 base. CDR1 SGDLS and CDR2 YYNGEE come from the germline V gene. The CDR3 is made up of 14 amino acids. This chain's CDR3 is CASSTGQGTDTQYF. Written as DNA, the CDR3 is TGTGCCAGCAGCACCGGACAGGGCACAGATACGCAGTATTTT.

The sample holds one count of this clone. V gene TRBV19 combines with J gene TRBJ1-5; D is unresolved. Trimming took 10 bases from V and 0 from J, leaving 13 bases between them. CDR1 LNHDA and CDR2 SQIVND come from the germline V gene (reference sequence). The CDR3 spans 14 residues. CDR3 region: CATAWTDSNQPQHF. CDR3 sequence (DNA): TGTGCCACTGCGTGGACGGATAGCAATCAGCCCCAGCATTTT.

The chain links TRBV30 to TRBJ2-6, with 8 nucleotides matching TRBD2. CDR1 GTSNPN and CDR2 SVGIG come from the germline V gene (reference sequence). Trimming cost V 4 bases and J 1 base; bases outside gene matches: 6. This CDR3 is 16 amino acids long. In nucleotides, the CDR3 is TGTGCCTGGAACGGGAGGGCCGGTTCTGGGGCCAACGTCCTGACTTTC. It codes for CAWNGRAGSGANVLTF.

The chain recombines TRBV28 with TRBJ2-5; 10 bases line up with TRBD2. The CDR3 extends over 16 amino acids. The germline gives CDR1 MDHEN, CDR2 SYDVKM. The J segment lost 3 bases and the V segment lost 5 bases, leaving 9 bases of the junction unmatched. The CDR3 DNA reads TGTGCCAGCAGTCCTTGGACTAGCGGCCCTGAAGAGACCCAGTACTTC. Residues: CASSPWTSGPEETQYF.

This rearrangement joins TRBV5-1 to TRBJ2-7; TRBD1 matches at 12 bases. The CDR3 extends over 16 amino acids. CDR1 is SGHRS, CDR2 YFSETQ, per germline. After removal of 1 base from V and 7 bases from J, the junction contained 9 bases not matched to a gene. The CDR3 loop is CASSLPPGQGAGEQYF. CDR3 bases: TGCGCCAGCAGCTTGCCTCCGGGACAGGGGGCGGGTGAGCAGTACTTC.

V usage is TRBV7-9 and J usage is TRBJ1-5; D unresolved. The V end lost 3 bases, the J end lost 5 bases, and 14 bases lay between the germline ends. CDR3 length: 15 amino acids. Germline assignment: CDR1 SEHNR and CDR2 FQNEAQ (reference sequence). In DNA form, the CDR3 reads TGTGCCAGCAGCTTCGGGCCTACCACTGATCAGCCCCAGCATTTT. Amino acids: CASSFGPTTDQPQHF.

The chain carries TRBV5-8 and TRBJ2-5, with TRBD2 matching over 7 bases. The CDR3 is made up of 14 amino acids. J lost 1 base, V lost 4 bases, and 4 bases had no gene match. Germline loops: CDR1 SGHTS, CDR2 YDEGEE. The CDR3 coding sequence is TGTGCCAGCAGCCGTCGGACTAGCCAAGAGACCCAGTACTTC. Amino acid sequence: CASSRRTSQETQYF.

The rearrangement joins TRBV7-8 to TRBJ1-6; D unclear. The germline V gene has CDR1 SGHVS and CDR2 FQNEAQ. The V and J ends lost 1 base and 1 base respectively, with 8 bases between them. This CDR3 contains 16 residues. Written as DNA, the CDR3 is TGTGCCAGCAGCTTAGGGGCGGGGTCCTATAATTCACCCCTCCACTTT. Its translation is CASSLGAGSYNSPLHF.

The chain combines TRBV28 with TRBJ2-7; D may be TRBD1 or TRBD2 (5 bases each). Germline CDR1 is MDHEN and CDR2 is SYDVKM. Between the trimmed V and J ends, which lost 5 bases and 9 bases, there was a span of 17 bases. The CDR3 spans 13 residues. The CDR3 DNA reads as TGTGCCAGCAGTCCGCTCGGGGCCGTGGGGCAGTACTTC. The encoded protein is CASSPLGAVGQYF.

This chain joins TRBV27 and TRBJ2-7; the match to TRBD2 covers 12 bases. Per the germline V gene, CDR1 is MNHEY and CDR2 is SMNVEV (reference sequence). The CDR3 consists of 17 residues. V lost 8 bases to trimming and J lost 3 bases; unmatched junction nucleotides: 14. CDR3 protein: CASPLLAGGGTDYEQYF. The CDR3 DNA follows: TGTGCCAGCCCATTACTAGCGGGAGGTGGTACCGACTACGAGCAGTACTTC.

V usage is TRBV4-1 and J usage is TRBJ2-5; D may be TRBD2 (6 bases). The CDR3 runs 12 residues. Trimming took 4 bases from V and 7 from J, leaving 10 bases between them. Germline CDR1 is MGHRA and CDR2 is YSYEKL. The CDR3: CASSPLGGTQYF. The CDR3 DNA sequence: TGCGCCAGCAGCCCCCTCGGGGGGACCCAGTACTTC.

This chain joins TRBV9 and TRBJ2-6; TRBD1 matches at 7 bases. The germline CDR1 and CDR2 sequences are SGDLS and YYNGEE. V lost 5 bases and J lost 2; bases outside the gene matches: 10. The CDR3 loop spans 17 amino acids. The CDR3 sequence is CASRRQGLLAGANVLTF. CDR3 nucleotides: TGTGCCAGCAGAAGACAGGGCCTACTGGCTGGGGCCAACGTCCTGACTTTC.

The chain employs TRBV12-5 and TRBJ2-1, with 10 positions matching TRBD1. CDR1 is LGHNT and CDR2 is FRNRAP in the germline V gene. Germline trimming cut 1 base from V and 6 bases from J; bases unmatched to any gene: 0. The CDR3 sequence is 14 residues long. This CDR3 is CASGLGQGANEQFF. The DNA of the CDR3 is TGTGCTAGTGGTTTGGGACAGGGGGCCAATGAGCAGTTCTTC.

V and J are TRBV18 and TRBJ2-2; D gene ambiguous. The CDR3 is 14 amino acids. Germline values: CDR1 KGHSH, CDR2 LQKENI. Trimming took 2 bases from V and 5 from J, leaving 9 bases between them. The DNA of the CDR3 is TGTGCCAGCTCACCAGGAGACGGGACCGGGGAGCTGTTTTTT. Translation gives CASSPGDGTGELFF.

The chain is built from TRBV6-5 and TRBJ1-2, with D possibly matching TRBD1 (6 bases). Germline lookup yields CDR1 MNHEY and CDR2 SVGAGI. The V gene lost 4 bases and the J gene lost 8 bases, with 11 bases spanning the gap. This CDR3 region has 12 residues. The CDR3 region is CASSSRGGGYTF. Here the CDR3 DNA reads TGTGCCAGCAGTTCCCGCGGGGGCGGCTACACCTTC.